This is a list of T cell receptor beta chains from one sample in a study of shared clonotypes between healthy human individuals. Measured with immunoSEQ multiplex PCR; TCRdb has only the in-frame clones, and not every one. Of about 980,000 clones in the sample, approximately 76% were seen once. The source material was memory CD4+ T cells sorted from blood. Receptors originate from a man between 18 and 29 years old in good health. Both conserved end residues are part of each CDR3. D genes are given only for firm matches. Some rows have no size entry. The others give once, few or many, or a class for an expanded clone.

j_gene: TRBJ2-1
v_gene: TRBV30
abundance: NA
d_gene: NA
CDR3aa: CAWTAYNEQFF
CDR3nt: TGTGCCTGGACGGCGTACAATGAGCAGTTCTTC

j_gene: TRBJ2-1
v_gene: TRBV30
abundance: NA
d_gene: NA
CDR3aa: CAWRVYSEQFF
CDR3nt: TGTGCCTGGAGGGTCTACAGTGAGCAGTTCTTC

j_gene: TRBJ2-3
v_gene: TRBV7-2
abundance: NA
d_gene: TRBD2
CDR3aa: CASSLLAGADTQYF
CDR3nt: TGTGCCAGCAGCTTACTAGCGGGAGCAGATACGCAGTATTTT

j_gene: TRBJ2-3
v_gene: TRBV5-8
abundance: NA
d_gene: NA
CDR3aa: CASSFLSTDTQYF
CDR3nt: TGTGCCAGCAGCTTCCTTAGCACAGATACGCAGTATTTT

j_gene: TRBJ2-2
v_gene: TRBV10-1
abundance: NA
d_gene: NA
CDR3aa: CASSERGADTGELFF
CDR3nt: TGCGCCAGCAGTGAGCGGGGGGCAGACACCGGGGAGCTGTTTTTT

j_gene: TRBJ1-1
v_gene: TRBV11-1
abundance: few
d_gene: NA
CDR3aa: CASSPPPGATEAFF
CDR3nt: TGTGCCAGCAGCCCACCCCCCGGGGCCACTGAAGCTTTCTTT

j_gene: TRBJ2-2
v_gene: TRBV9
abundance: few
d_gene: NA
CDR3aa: CASSVGGTGELFF
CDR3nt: TGTGCCAGCAGCGTAGGCGGCACCGGGGAGCTGTTTTTT

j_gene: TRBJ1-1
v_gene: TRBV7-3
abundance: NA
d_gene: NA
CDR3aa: CASSKDSYTEAFF
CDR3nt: TGTGCCAGCAGCAAGGACAGCTACACTGAAGCTTTCTTT

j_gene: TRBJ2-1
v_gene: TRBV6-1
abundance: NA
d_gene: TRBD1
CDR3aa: CASRGTGKLYEQFF
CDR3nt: TGTGCCAGCAGAGGGACAGGAAAGTTGTATGAGCAGTTCTTC

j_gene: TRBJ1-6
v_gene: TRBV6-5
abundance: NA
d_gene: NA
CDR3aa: CASRIQGRSNSPLHF
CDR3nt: TGTGCCAGCAGAATACAGGGTCGAAGTAATTCACCCCTCCACTTT

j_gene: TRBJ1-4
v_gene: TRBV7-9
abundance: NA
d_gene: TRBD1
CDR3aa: CASSLGAGGVGTNEKLFF
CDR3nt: TGTGCCAGCAGCTTAGGGGCAGGGGGAGTTGGAACTAATGAAAAACTGTTTTTT

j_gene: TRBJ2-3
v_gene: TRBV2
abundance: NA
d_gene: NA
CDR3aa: CASTIRRGLDTQYF
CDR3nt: TGTGCCAGCACTATTCGGCGGGGTCTAGATACGCAGTATTTT

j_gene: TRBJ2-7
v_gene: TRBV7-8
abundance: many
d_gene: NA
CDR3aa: CASSPTGTSFYEQYF
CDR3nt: TGTGCCAGCAGTCCTACCGGGACCAGCTTCTACGAGCAGTACTTC

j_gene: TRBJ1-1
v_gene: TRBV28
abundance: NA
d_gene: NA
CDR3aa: CASSQQAETEAFF
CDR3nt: TGTGCCAGCAGTCAGCAGGCGGAAACTGAAGCTTTCTTT

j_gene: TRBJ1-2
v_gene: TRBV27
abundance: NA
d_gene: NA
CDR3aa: CASSIRAEYGYTF
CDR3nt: TGTGCCAGCAGTATAAGGGCGGAGTATGGCTACACCTTC

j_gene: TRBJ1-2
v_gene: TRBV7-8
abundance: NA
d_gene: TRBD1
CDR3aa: CASSPGTGAYGYTF
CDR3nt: TGTGCCAGCAGCCCCGGGACAGGGGCTTATGGCTACACCTTC

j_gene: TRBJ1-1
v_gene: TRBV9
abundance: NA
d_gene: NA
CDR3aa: CASSATGNTEAFF
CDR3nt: TGTGCCAGCAGCGCCACAGGTAACACTGAAGCTTTCTTT

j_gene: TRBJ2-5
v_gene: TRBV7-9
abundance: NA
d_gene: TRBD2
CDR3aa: CASSPRAGGFQETQYF
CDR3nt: TGTGCCAGCAGCCCTAGGGCGGGGGGGTTTCAAGAGACCCAGTACTTC

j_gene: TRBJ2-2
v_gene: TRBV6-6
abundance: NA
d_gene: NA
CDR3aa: CATSNQGGGTPGELFF
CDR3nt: TGTGCCACCTCAAACCAGGGAGGAGGGACCCCCGGGGAGCTGTTTTTT

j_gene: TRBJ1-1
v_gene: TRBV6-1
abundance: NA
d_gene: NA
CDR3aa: CASTRIGTTEAFF
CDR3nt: TGTGCCAGCACTCGGATAGGGACCACTGAAGCTTTCTTT

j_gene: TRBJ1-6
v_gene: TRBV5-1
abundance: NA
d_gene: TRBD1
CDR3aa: CASSLERPGQGNSPLHF
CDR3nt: TGCGCCAGCAGCTTAGAACGACCGGGACAGGGGAATTCACCCCTCCACTTT

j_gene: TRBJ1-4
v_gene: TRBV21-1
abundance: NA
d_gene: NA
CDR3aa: CASSKDATDPEKLFF
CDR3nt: TGTGCCAGCAGCAAAGACGCGACAGATCCTGAAAAACTGTTTTTT

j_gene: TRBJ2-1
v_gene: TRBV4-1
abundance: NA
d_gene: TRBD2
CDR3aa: CASSQVEGPSGAKQFF
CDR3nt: TGCGCCAGCAGCCAAGTGGAGGGGCCTAGCGGGGCGAAGCAGTTCTTC

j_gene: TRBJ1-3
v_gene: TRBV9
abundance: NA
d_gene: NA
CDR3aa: CASSPRVALSGNTIYF
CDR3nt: TGTGCCAGCAGCCCCCGCGTAGCCCTCTCTGGAAACACCATATATTTT